This T cell receptor (beta chain) was identified during a study of shared clonotypes between healthy human individuals. General study findings and limits: Among the subsets, naive ones generally showed larger estimated richness than memory ones.

V lost 8 bases and J lost 5; bases outside the gene matches: 14. The CDR3 has 15 amino acids. Germline values: CDR1 MDHEN, CDR2 SYDVKM. Comment on this clone: Its target is unknown.

Clones were read by immunoSEQ multiplex PCR, and TCRdb kept only the in-frame ones, dropping some. The repertoire holds about 1.4 million clones, with roughly 96% as singletons. This chain connects TRBV28 to TRBJ2-5, with 7 bases fitting TRBD2. Sequencing used naive CD4+ T cells sorted from blood. Subset specified: CD45RA+ positively selected. This TCR was sampled from a man aged 25 to 40 in good health. Here the CDR3 reads CASGNRAGRGETQYF. The CDR3 bases are TGTGCCAGCGGAAACCGAGCGGGGAGGGGCGAGACCCAGTACTTC.